This T cell receptor (beta chain) was documented in a study of cytomegalovirus exposure and HLA in healthy donors. General study points: Previous analysis showed most TCR beta V segments were productive about 87% or about 30% of the time.

About this clone: The antigen is not known.

With 3 bases clipped from V and 7 bases from J, the junction kept 9 bases outside the gene matches. The CDR3 runs 15 residues. Germline CDR1 SGHDN, CDR2 FVKESK. PCR amplification relied on 60 Vbeta primers (plus 13 Jbeta primers). Method: immunoSEQ multiplex PCR; TCRdb's copy keeps in-frame clones and lacks some. This table holds fewer than 120,000 clones, 78% found once. Sequenced material: PBMCs. The receptor's source is a woman younger than 45 in good health and CMV-seronegative. The chain employs TRBV14 and TRBJ1-1, with 9 bases identical to TRBD1. CDR3 amino acids: CASSQTYRGLGEAFF. In DNA form, the CDR3 reads TGTGCCAGCAGCCAGACTTACAGGGGGCTGGGTGAAGCTTTCTTT.